Below are 29 T cell receptor beta chains sequenced from a single sample in a study of Ad26.COV2.S vaccination and SARS-CoV-2 variants. The data were produced by immunoSEQ multiplex PCR, yet TCRdb's version contains in-frame clones alone and is incomplete. The table includes 380,000 or so clones, 75% to 90% detected once. The treatment here: some 19 received Ad26.COV2.S at low or high dose, single or two shots; 5 received placebo; per-sample allocation not given. Material that was analyzed had been drawn on day 63 after the first vaccine or placebo injection. The sequenced sample was peripheral blood, obtained in a trial of Ad26.COV2.S vaccine versus placebo. These receptors were taken from a person aged 18-60 years who received the Ad26.COV2.S COVID-19 vaccine or a placebo.

CDR3 protein: CARNAQGGEYMNTEAFF. CDR3 DNA: TGTGCCAGAAACGCACAGGGAGGGGAGTATATGAACACTGAAGCTTTCTTT. The chain combines TRBV5-3 with TRBJ1-1; weak D call: TRBD1 (6 bases). TRBV5-3 is placed among ORFs of uncertain function. The CDR3 consists of 17 residues. Trimming pared 6 bases from V and 0 bases from J, leaving 21 bases between.

The chain is built from TRBV5-4 and TRBJ2-7; D not resolved. Germline CDR1 SGHNT, CDR2 YYREEE (reference sequence). Trimming removed 5 bases at V and 0 bases at J, with 12 bases between. The CDR3 contains 14 residues. CDR3 coding DNA: TGTGCCAGCAGGTCGGACCGAAACTCCTACGAGCAGTACTTC. Protein product: CASRSDRNSYEQYF.

This clone turned up a few times. The V gene is TRBV13, the J gene TRBJ1-1, with unresolved D. V was clipped by 3 bases and J by 6 bases, with 14 bases between them. Germline loops: CDR1 PRHDT, CDR2 FYEKMQ (reference sequence). The CDR3 has 14 amino acids. The CDR3 nucleotides read TGTGCCAGCAGCTTTAAGACTCTCGGTCCTGAAGCTTTCTTT. Residues: CASSFKTLGPEAFF. Full variable domain (rest looked up from reference TRBV13 and TRBJ1-1): AAGVIQSPRHLIKEKRETATLKCYPIPRHDTVYWYQQGPGQDPQFLISFYEKMQSDKGSIPDRFSAQQFSDYHSELNMSSLELGDSALYFCASSFKTLGPEAFFGQGTRLTVV.

The chain has TRBV12-3 or TRBV12-4 and TRBJ1-6; D may be TRBD1 (5 bases). The CDR3 totals 13 residues. The V end was cut by 1 base, the J end by 9 bases, with 7 bases between. CDR3 bases: TGTGCCAGCAGTTTAGTCAGGGTTTCACCCCTCCACTTT. This gives the protein CASSLVRVSPLHF.

The V call is TRBV7-9, the J call TRBJ2-1; 11 bases map to TRBD2. J gave up 5 bases and V 0 bases, and 6 bases lay outside the gene matches. CDR1 SEHNR and CDR2 FQNEAQ come from the germline V gene (reference sequence). CDR3 length: 17 amino acids. CDR3 coding DNA: TGTGCCAGCAGCTTAGCCCCCGGGACTAGCGGCAACAATGAGCAGTTCTTC. Amino acid sequence: CASSLAPGTSGNNEQFF.

The chain employs TRBV21-1 and TRBJ1-5. TRBV21-1 is a listed pseudogene. The CDR3 has 13 amino acids. CDR3 sequence (DNA): TGTGCCAGCAGCAGCCGAAGCAATCAGCCCCAGCATTTT. Amino acid sequence: CASSSRSNQPQHF.

This chain links TRBV7-2 with TRBJ1-5; 11 positions agree with TRBD1. This CDR3 region has 15 residues. Germline values: CDR1 SGHTA, CDR2 FQGNSA. V dropped 5 bases and J dropped 6; count of bases not matched to a gene: 6. The CDR3 spells CASSLGTGGPQPQHF. CDR3 DNA sequence: TGTGCCAGCAGCCTAGGGACAGGGGGGCCTCAGCCCCAGCATTTT.

This chain uses TRBV19 with TRBJ2-6; D gene ambiguous. The CDR3 sequence is 15 residues long. V dropped 5 bases and J dropped 4 bases, with 12 bases sitting between them. The germline CDR1 and CDR2 sequences are LNHDA and SQIVND (reference sequence). CDR3 coding DNA: TGTGCCAGTAGTTCAGGACGTTCGGGGGCCAACGTCCTGACTTTC. Protein: CASSSGRSGANVLTF.

V gene TRBV5-1 combines with J gene TRBJ2-5; 9 bases match TRBD1. The ends lost 8 bases at V and 4 bases at J; junction bases unmatched: 9. CDR1 and CDR2 (germline): SGHRS, YFSETQ. This CDR3 contains 14 residues. The CDR3 DNA reads TGCGCCAGTTACATACAGGGGGCCGCAGAGACCCAGTACTTC. Encoded protein: CASYIQGAAETQYF. Using reference TRBV5-1 and TRBJ2-5 for the parts outside the CDR3, the full variable domain is KAGVTQTPRYLIKTRGQQVTLSCSPISGHRSVSWYQQTPGQGLQFLFEYFSETQRNKGNFPGRFSGRQFSNSRSEMNVSTLELGDSALYLCASYIQGAAETQYFGPGTRLLVL.

The sample holds one count of this clone. The CDR3 is CASSSFRKDYGYTF. As DNA, the CDR3 is TGTGCCAGCAGCTCCTTTAGAAAAGACTATGGCTACACCTTC. The chain has TRBV7-9 and TRBJ1-2; D is unresolved. Trimming took off 4 bases at V and 3 bases at J, with 12 bases between the two ends. The CDR3 is made up of 14 amino acids. The V gene's germline CDR1 is SEHNR and CDR2 FQNEAQ (reference sequence).

The chain couples TRBV28 to TRBJ1-1, with D uncertain. This CDR3 contains 12 residues. Deletions cut 2 bases from V and 6 bases from J, with 7 bases between. Per germline, CDR1 MDHEN and CDR2 SYDVKM. CDR3 in amino acids: CASSLSGAEAFF. CDR3 DNA: TGTGCCAGCAGTTTAAGCGGGGCTGAAGCTTTCTTT.

The genes are TRBV7-2 and TRBJ1-4; maybe TRBD1 (5 bases). The CDR3 length is 15 residues. The germline V gene encodes CDR1 SGHTA and CDR2 FQGNSA. V gave up 6 bases and J gave up 4 bases, with 15 bases separating them. The chain's CDR3 is CASRRGGAGNEKLFF. The DNA of the CDR3 is TGTGCCAGCAGAAGGGGAGGCGCGGGTAATGAAAAACTGTTTTTT.

The genes are TRBV18 and TRBJ1-1; TRBD1 might be the D (6 bases). This CDR3 has 14 residues. V lost 5 bases and J lost 2, with 12 bases in between. Germline V gene data show CDR1 as KGHSH and CDR2 as LQKENI. This CDR3 reads CASSALDRNTEAFF. CDR3 coding DNA: TGTGCCAGCTCAGCATTGGACAGAAACACTGAAGCTTTCTTT.

The gene calls are TRBV7-8 and TRBJ2-3; TRBD2 is a possible D gene (5 bases). Trimming removed 4 bases from V and 2 bases from J, with 16 bases in between. The CDR3 loop spans 16 amino acids. Looked up from germline, CDR1 is SGHVS and CDR2 is FQNEAQ. The CDR3 DNA follows: TGTGCCAGCAGCTATCGGACTTCTCGTGACACAGATACGCAGTATTTT. It codes for CASSYRTSRDTDTQYF.

The V call is TRBV9, the J call TRBJ2-2; 8 nucleotides agree with TRBD1. Germline CDR1 is SGDLS and CDR2 is YYNGEE. The CDR3 runs to 14 residues. V was clipped by 3 bases and J by 4 bases; unmatched bases: 2. The CDR3 DNA is TGTGCCAGCAGCGCGACAGGGGCCACCGGGGAGCTGTTTTTT. Residues: CASSATGATGELFF. The full variable domain, with the rest looked up from reference TRBV9 and TRBJ2-2, is DSGVTQTPKHLITATGQRVTLRCSPRSGDLSVYWYQQSLDQGLQFLIQYYNGEERAKGNILERFSAQQFPDLHSELNLSSLELGDSALYFCASSATGATGELFFGEGSRLTVL.

The chain joins TRBV5-4 to TRBJ1-1, with 10 bases matching TRBD1. Germline-derived CDR1 and CDR2 are SGHNT and YYREEE (reference sequence). V trimming: 4 bases; J trimming: 0 bases; junction bases outside the gene matches: 3. The CDR3 is 15 residues long. The DNA of the CDR3 is TGTGCCAGCAGCGGGGACAGGGGATTGAACACTGAAGCTTTCTTT. The encoded protein is CASSGDRGLNTEAFF.

This chain joins TRBV5-1 and TRBJ2-5; no clear D gene. The ends were cut back, 5 bases at V and 0 bases at J, with 11 bases in the middle. Germline V CDR1 and CDR2: SGHRS, YFSETQ. The CDR3 length is 14 residues. DNA of the CDR3: TGCGCCAGCAGTATGAATTCGTACCAAGAGACCCAGTACTTC. Its protein is CASSMNSYQETQYF.

The J gene is TRBJ2-1, the V gene TRBV5-6; either TRBD1 or TRBD2 may fit D (5 bases each). The V gene lost 4 bases and the J gene lost 5 bases, with 13 bases spanning the gap. The CDR3 loop spans 14 amino acids. The germline CDR1 and CDR2 sequences are SGHDT and YYEEEE. The CDR3 coding sequence is TGTGCCAGCAGCGATTGGGACCTCGACAATGAGCAGTTCTTC. Its protein product is CASSDWDLDNEQFF.

The V gene is TRBV19, the J gene TRBJ1-4; unclear D gene. This CDR3 contains 16 residues. V was pared by 7 bases and J by 1 base, with 16 bases between. CDR1 is LNHDA and CDR2 is SQIVND in the germline V gene (reference sequence). The CDR3 bases are TGTGCCAGTAACCAACTTTCACGGGGAACTAATGAAAAACTGTTTTTT. Residues: CASNQLSRGTNEKLFF.

This chain connects TRBV9 to TRBJ2-3, with 8 bases identical to TRBD2. V shed 6 bases and J 4 bases; nucleotides not matched to a gene: 7. The CDR3 runs 14 residues. Germline CDR1 SGDLS, CDR2 YYNGEE. The DNA for the CDR3 is TGTGCCAGCACTCGGGGGGGCGCGGCAGATACGCAGTATTTT. This sequence encodes CASTRGGAADTQYF.

The J gene is TRBJ1-6, the V gene TRBV25-1; the D is unclear. Germline CDR1 is MGHDK and CDR2 is SYGVNS. This CDR3 is built from 12 residues. Trimming removed 4 bases at V and 5 bases at J, with 3 bases between. For the CDR3, the DNA is TGTGCCAGCAGTGCACATAATTCACCCCTCCACTTT. Amino acid sequence: CASSAHNSPLHF.

The chain recombines TRBV24-1 with TRBJ1-5; D gene unclear. The CDR3 covers 14 residues. The V gene's germline CDR1 is KGHDR and CDR2 SFDVKD. Trimming stripped 1 base from V and 6 bases from J, with 9 bases between. The DNA of the CDR3 is TGTGCCACCAGTGATTTCCGGGCGGGTCAGCCCCAGCATTTT. The encoded protein is CATSDFRAGQPQHF.

The chain has TRBV28 and TRBJ2-1; the D is unclear. Trimming stripped 3 bases from V and 6 bases from J, with 12 bases between. The CDR3 runs 14 residues. CDR1 is MDHEN, CDR2 SYDVKM, per germline. CDR3 in DNA: TGTGCCAGCAGTTTGATCTTTAGCTTCAATGAGCAGTTCTTC. Its protein product is CASSLIFSFNEQFF.

The rearrangement joins TRBV20-1 to TRBJ1-1, with TRBD1 matching 9 bases. Unmatched junction bases numbered 9, after V lost 5 bases and J lost 14 bases. CDR1 DFQATT and CDR2 SNEGSKA come from the germline V gene (reference sequence). The CDR3 sequence is 11 residues long. The CDR3 loop is CSAQGGDRAFF. CDR3 bases: TGCAGTGCTCAGGGTGGGGACAGGGCCTTCTTT.

In its sample, this clone was seen a few times. The rearrangement joins TRBV7-9 to TRBJ2-5; no reliable D call. Trimming took 5 bases from V and 5 from J, leaving 18 bases between them. The CDR3 runs to 15 residues. The germline V gene encodes CDR1 SEHNR and CDR2 FQNEAQ (reference sequence). The CDR3 bases are TGTGCCAGCAGCCACCGGGTGAAGGGTGACGAGACCCAGTACTTC. Translated, it gives CASSHRVKGDETQYF.

The chain uses TRBV3-1 (or the pseudogene TRBV3-2) and TRBJ2-7, with a possible D match to TRBD1 (5 bases). Germline CDR1 LGHDT, CDR2 YNNKEL (reference sequence). With 2 bases removed from V and 3 bases from J, the gap between germline ends came to 11 bases. CDR3 size: 14 residues. The CDR3 protein is CASSQHYGHYEQYF. The DNA of the CDR3 is TGTGCCAGCAGCCAACACTACGGACACTACGAGCAGTACTTC.

The rearrangement links TRBV2 to TRBJ2-7, with 8 bases identical to TRBD2. Looked up from germline, CDR1 is SNHLY and CDR2 is FYNNEI. V was clipped by 6 bases and J by 3 bases; unmatched bases: 10. There are 15 residues in the CDR3. The CDR3 DNA sequence: TGTGCCAGCAGGCCGTCCGCGGGAGGTAGCTACGAGCAGTACTTC. As protein: CASRPSAGGSYEQYF.

V and J are TRBV6-1 and TRBJ2-7; D gene uncertain. CDR1 and CDR2 (germline): MNHNS, SASEGT. This CDR3 is built from 15 residues. Trimming stripped 1 base from V and 3 bases from J, with 13 bases between. CDR3 region: CASSEVTTAYYEQYF. The CDR3 DNA follows: TGTGCCAGCAGTGAAGTGACAACGGCGTACTACGAGCAGTACTTC.

This chain joins TRBV5-4 and TRBJ1-1; 10 positions agree with TRBD1. This CDR3 contains 17 residues. CDR1 and CDR2 from the germline V gene are SGHNT and YYREEE (reference sequence). The V gene end was trimmed by 3 bases and the J gene end by 4 bases; junction bases not matched to a gene: 12. The CDR3: CASSSRDRGWVGTEAFF. The CDR3, as DNA: TGTGCCAGCAGCTCCCGGGACAGGGGTTGGGTGGGCACTGAAGCTTTCTTT.